Listed here are 7 T cell receptor beta chains from one sample, sequenced in a study of blood T cell repertoires in COVID-19. Using immunoSEQ multiplex PCR, the repertoire was profiled, and TCRdb retains in-frame clones only, with some absent. The sample comprises some 110,000 clones, 90% to 95% of which are singletons, and about 6.3% rests with the top ten. Input material: peripheral blood. The receptors stem from a human donor in a cohort sampled during active COVID-19.

The gene calls are TRBV2 and TRBJ2-3; 10 nucleotides agree with TRBD2. Losses at the gene ends were 7 bases for V and 3 bases for J; bases not matched to a gene: 4. The CDR3 length is 14 residues. CDR1 and CDR2 (germline): SNHLY, FYNNEI. Here the CDR3 reads CASKSGRATDTQYF. In nucleotides, the CDR3 is TGTGCCAGCAAAAGCGGGAGGGCGACAGATACGCAGTATTTT.

In this sample, this clone is medium-sized (0.01 to 0.1%). The V call is TRBV11-2, the J call TRBJ2-3, with D tentatively TRBD1 (5 bases). The CDR3 is made up of 13 amino acids. V lost 4 bases to trimming and J lost 3 bases, with 8 bases between them. CDR1 and CDR2 from the germline V gene are SGHAT and FQNNGV. CDR3 coding DNA: TGTGCCAGCAGCTCCCAGGGAACAGATACGCAGTATTTT. Translating gives CASSSQGTDTQYF. The full variable domain, its missing parts supplied by reference TRBV11-2 and TRBJ2-3, is EAGVAQSPRYKIIEKRQSVAFWCNPISGHATLYWYQQILGQGPKLLIQFQNNGVVDDSQLPKDRFSAERLKGVDSTLKIQPAKLEDSAVYLCASSSQGTDTQYFGPGTRLTVL.

The V call is TRBV10-2, the J call TRBJ1-3, with 9 bases identical to TRBD1. There are 16 residues in the CDR3. The junction had 6 bases not matched to a gene; V was cut back by 4 bases and J by 2 bases. The germline CDR1 and CDR2 sequences are WSHSY and SAAADI. The CDR3 coding sequence is TGCGCCAGCAGTGCGCGGACAGGGGAAGCTGGAAACACCATATATTTT. The encoded protein is CASSARTGEAGNTIYF.

This clone has only one observation. CDR3: CASSQVAGLVYGYTF. In DNA, the CDR3 is TGTGCCAGCAGCCAAGTAGCAGGGTTGGTCTATGGCTACACCTTC. This chain links TRBV3-1 (or the pseudogene TRBV3-2) with TRBJ1-2; D perhaps matches TRBD1 (5 bases). Per the germline V gene, CDR1 is LGHDT and CDR2 is YNNKEL (reference sequence). The length of the CDR3 is 15 residues. Trimming stripped 1 base from V and 4 bases from J, with 13 bases between.

The V call is TRBV7-6, the J call TRBJ1-5; maybe TRBD1 (6 bases). V shed 6 bases and J shed 6 bases, with 21 bases lying between them. Germline V lookup: CDR1 SGHVS, CDR2 FNYEAQ. The CDR3 sequence is 16 residues long. The CDR3 is CASSPLEGGAGQPQHF. In nucleotides, the CDR3 is TGTGCCAGCAGTCCCCTCGAAGGGGGGGCAGGTCAGCCCCAGCATTTT.

The chain joins TRBV7-6 to TRBJ1-1; D gene uncertain. The CDR3 has 16 residues. The V end lost 8 bases, the J end lost 0 bases, and 19 bases lay between the germline ends. Germline loops: CDR1 SGHVS, CDR2 FNYEAQ. The chain's CDR3 is CASEESRVRMNTEAFF. CDR3 nucleotides: TGTGCCAGCGAGGAGTCGAGGGTAAGGATGAACACTGAAGCTTTCTTT.

The chain is built from TRBV5-1 and TRBJ2-1; 7 bases are a match to TRBD1. The V segment lost 4 bases and the J segment 8 bases; nucleotides outside the gene matches: 12. The V gene's germline CDR1 is SGHRS and CDR2 YFSETQ. This CDR3 has 15 amino acids. The CDR3 nucleotides read TGCGCCAGCAGCGGGGACAGTCCTCGTTTCGATGAGCAGTTCTTC. Its translation is CASSGDSPRFDEQFF. Variable domain in full (rest from reference TRBV5-1 and TRBJ2-1): KAGVTQTPRYLIKTRGQQVTLSCSPISGHRSVSWYQQTPGQGLQFLFEYFSETQRNKGNFPGRFSGRQFSNSRSEMNVSTLELGDSALYLCASSGDSPRFDEQFFGPGTRLTVL.